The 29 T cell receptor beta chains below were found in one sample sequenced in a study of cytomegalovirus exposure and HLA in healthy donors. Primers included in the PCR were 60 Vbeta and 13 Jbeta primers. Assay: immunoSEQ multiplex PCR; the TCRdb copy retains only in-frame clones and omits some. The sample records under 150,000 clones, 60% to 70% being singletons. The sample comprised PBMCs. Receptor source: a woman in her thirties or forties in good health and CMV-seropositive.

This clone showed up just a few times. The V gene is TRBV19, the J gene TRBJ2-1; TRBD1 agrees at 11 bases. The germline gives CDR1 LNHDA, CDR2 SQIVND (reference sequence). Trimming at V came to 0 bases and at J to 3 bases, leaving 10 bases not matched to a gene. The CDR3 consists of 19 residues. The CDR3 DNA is TGTGCCAGTAGTATAGATCGGACAGGGGGCGAGGGTGGCTACAATGAGCAGTTCTTC. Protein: CASSIDRTGGEGGYNEQFF.

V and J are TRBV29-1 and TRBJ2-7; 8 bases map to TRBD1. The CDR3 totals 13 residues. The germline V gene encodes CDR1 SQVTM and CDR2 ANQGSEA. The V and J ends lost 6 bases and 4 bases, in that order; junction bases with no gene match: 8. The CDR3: CSVGDRGRYEQYF. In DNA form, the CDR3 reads TGCAGCGTCGGTGACAGGGGACGTTACGAGCAGTACTTC.

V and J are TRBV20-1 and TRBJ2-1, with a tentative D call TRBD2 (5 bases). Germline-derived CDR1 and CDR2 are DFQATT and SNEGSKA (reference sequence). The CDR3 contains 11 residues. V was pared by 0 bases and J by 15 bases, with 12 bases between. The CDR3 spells CSAREDFLPFF. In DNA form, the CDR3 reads TGCAGTGCTAGAGAGGACTTCTTACCGTTCTTC.

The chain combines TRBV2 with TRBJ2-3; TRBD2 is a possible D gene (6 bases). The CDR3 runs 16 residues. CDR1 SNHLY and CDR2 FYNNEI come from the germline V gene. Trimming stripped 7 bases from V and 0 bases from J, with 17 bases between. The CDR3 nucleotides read TGTGCCAGCACGGGAGCCGGCGGACTTAGCACAGATACGCAGTATTTT. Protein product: CASTGAGGLSTDTQYF.

CDR3 loop: CASSLSRVETQYF. The CDR3 nucleotides read TGTGCCAGCAGTTTGAGCAGGGTAGAGACCCAGTACTTC. The chain combines TRBV6-5 with TRBJ2-5; tentatively, D is TRBD1 (5 bases). V lost 4 bases and J 4 bases, leaving 10 bases between the germline ends. Germline lookup yields CDR1 MNHEY and CDR2 SVGAGI. This CDR3 contains 13 residues.

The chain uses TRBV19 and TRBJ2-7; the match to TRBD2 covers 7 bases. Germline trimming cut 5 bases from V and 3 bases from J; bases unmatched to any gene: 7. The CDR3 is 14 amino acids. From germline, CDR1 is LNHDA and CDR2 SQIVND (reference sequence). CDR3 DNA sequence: TGTGCCAGTAGTCCCGGGAGGCCGAGCTACGAGCAGTACTTC. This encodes CASSPGRPSYEQYF. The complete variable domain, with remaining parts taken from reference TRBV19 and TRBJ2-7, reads DGGITQSPKYLFRKEGQNVTLSCEQNLNHDAMYWYRQDPGQGLRLIYYSQIVNDFQKGDIAEGYSVSREKKESFPLTVTSAQKNPTAFYLCASSPGRPSYEQYFGPGTRLTVT.

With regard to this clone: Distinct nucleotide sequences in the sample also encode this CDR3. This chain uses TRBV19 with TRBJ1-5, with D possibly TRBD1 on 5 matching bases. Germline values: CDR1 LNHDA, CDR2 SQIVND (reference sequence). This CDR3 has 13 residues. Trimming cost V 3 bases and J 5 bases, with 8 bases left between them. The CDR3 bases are TGTGCCAGTAGTATGGGGGGGGATCAGCCCCAGCATTTT. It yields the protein CASSMGGDQPQHF.

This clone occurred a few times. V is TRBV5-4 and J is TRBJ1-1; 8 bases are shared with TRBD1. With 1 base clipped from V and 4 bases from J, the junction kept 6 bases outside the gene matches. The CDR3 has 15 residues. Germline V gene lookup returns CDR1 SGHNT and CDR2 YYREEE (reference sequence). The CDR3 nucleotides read TGTGCCAGCAGCTTGAGGCGACAGGGGACCACTGAAGCTTTCTTT. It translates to CASSLRRQGTTEAFF.

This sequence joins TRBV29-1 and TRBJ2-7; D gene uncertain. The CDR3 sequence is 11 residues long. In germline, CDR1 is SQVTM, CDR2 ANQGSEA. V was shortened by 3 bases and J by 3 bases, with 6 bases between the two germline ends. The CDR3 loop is CSVDIGYEQYF. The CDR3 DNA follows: TGCAGCGTTGATATCGGCTACGAGCAGTACTTC.

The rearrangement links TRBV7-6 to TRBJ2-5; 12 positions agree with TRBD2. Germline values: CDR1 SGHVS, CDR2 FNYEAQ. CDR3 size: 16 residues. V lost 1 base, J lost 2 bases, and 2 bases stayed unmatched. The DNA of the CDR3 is TGTGCCAGCAGCTTAGGGCTAGCGGGAGGGCAAGAGACCCAGTACTTC. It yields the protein CASSLGLAGGQETQYF.

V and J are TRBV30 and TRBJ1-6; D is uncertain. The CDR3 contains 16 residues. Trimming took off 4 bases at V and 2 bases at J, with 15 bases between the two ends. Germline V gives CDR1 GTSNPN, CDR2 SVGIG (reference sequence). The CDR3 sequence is CAWKKGGRAYNSPLHF. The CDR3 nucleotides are TGTGCCTGGAAGAAAGGAGGTCGCGCCTATAATTCACCCCTCCACTTT.

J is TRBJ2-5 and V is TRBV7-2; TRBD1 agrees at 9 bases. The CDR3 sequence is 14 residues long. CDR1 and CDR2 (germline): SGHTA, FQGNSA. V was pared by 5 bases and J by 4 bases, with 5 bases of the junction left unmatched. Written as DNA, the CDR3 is TGTGCCAGCAGCCCGGACAGGGGAGGAGAGACCCAGTACTTC. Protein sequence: CASSPDRGGETQYF.

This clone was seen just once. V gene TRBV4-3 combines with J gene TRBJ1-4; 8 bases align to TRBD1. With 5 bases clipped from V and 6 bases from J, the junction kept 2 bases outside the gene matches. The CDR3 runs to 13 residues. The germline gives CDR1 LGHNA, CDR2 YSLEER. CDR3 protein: CASSVTGDEKLFF. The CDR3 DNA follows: TGCGCCAGCAGCGTGACAGGGGATGAAAAACTGTTTTTT.

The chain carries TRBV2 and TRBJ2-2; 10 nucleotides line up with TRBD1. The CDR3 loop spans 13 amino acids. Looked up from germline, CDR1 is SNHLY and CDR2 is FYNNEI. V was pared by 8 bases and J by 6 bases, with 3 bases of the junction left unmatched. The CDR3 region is CASGDRGAGELFF. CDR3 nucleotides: TGTGCCAGCGGGGACAGGGGAGCCGGGGAGCTGTTTTTT.

The CDR3, as DNA: TGTGCCAGCAGCTTAGTCGGAGCGGGAGGGCCTAGGGAAACGCAGTATTTT. This encodes CASSLVGAGGPRETQYF. The V call is TRBV7-2, the J call TRBJ2-3; 10 nucleotides align to TRBD2. V shed 1 base, J shed 9 bases, and the junction held 13 bases outside the gene matches. This CDR3 is 17 amino acids long. Germline CDR1 and CDR2: SGHTA and FQGNSA.

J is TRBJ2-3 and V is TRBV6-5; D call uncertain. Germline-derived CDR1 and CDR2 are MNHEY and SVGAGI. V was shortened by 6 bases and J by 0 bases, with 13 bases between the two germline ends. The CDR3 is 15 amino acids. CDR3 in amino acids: CASSPPGTSTDTQYF. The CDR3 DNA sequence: TGTGCCAGCAGCCCCCCCGGTACTAGCACAGATACGCAGTATTTT.

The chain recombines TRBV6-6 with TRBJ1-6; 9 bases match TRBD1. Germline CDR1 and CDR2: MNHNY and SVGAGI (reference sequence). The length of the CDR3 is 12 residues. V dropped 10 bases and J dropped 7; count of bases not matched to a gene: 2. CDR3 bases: TGTGCCATCGGACAGGGGAATTCACCCCTCCACTTT. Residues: CAIGQGNSPLHF.

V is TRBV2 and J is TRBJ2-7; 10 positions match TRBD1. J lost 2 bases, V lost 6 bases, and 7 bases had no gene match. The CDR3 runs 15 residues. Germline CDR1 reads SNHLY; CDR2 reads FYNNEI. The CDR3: CASRGSGTGAYEQYF. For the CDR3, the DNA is TGTGCCAGCAGGGGCTCCGGGACAGGGGCCTACGAGCAGTACTTC.

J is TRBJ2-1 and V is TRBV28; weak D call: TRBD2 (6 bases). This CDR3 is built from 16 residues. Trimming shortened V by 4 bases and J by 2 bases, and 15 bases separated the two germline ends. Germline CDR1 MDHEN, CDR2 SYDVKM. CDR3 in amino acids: CASSWVAEGTYNEQFF. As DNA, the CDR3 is TGTGCCAGCAGTTGGGTAGCGGAGGGCACCTACAATGAGCAGTTCTTC.

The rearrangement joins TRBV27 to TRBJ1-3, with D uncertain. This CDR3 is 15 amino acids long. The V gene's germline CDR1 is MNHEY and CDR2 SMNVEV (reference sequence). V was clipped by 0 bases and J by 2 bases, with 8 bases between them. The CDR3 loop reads CASSLSGVTGNTIYF. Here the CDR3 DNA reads TGTGCCAGCAGTTTATCGGGCGTTACTGGAAACACCATATATTTT.

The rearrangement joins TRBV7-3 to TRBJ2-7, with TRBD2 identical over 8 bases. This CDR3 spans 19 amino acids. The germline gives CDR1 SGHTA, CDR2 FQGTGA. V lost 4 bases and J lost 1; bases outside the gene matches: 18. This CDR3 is CASSSGLWGLGKLSYEQYF. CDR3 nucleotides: TGTGCCAGCAGCTCTGGTCTGTGGGGACTAGGAAAGCTTTCCTACGAGCAGTACTTC.

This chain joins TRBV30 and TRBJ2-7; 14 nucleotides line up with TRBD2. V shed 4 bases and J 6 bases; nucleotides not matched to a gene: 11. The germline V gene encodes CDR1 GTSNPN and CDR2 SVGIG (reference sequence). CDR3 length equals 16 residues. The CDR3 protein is CAWMGLAGAMGPEQYF. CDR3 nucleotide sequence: TGTGCCTGGATGGGACTAGCGGGAGCTATGGGCCCCGAGCAGTACTTC. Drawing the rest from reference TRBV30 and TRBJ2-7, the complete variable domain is SQTIHQWPATLVQPVGSPLSLECTVEGTSNPNLYWYRQAAGRGLQLLFYSVGIGQISSEVPQNLSASRPQDRQFILSSKKLLLSDSGFYLCAWMGLAGAMGPEQYFGPGTRLTVT.

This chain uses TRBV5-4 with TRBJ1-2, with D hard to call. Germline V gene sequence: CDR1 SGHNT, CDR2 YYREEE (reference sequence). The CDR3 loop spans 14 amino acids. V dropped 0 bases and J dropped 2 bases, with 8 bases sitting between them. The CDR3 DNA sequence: TGTGCCAGCAGCTTGGAACAGATGAACTATGGCTACACCTTC. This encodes CASSLEQMNYGYTF.

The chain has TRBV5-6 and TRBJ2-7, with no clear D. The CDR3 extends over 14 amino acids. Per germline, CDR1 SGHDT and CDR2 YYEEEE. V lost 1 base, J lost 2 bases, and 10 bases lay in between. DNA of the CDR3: TGTGCCAGCAGCTTGCGGCAGGTCACCTACGAGCAGTACTTC. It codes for CASSLRQVTYEQYF.

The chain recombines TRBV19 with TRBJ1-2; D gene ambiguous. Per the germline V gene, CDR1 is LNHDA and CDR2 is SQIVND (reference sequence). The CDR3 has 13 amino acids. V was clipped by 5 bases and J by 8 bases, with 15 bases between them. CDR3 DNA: TGTGCCAGTAGTCCCCATTTAATGGGCGGCTACACCTTC. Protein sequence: CASSPHLMGGYTF.

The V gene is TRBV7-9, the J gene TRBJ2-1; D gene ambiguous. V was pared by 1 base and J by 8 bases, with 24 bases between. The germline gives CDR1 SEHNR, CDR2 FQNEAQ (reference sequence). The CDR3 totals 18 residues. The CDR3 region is CASSLGASGKGRYDEQFF. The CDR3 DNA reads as TGTGCCAGCAGCTTAGGGGCCTCAGGCAAAGGCCGGTATGATGAGCAGTTCTTC.

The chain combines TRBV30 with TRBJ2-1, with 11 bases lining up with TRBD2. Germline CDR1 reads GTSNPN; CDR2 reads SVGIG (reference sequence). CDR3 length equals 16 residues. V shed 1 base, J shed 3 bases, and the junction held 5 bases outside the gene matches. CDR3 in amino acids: CAWSGLAGQGYNEQFF. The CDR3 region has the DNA TGTGCCTGGAGTGGACTAGCGGGACAAGGCTACAATGAGCAGTTCTTC. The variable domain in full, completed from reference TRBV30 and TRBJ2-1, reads SQTIHQWPATLVQPVGSPLSLECTVEGTSNPNLYWYRQAAGRGLQLLFYSVGIGQISSEVPQNLSASRPQDRQFILSSKKLLLSDSGFYLCAWSGLAGQGYNEQFFGPGTRLTVL.

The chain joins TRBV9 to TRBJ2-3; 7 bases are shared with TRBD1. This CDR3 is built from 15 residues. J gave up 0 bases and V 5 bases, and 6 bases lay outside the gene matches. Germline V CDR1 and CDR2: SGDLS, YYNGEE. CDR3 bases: TGTGCCAGCAGTGAACAGGGGAGTAGCACAGATACGCAGTATTTT. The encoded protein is CASSEQGSSTDTQYF.

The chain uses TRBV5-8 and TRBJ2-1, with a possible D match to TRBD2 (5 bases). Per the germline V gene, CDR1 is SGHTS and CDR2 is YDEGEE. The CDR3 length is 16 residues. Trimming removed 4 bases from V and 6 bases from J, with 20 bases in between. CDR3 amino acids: CASSQPGFLLGNEQFF. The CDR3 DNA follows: TGTGCCAGCAGCCAGCCGGGGTTCCTTCTGGGCAATGAGCAGTTCTTC.